What follows is one T cell receptor beta chain and its context. The sample comes from a study of blood T cell repertoires in COVID-19. Across the study: Spain, Italy and the United States supplied samples that represented acute and convalescent COVID-19. T cells, B-cell-depleted T cells, or PBMCs supplied cDNA or gDNA.

Per the original data handling: Researchers report that nucleated cell counts were estimated from reference gene primer amplification. Using immunoSEQ multiplex PCR, the repertoire was profiled, and TCRdb retains in-frame clones only, with some absent. That table supplies the V and J calls and clone size; D and trimming were determined from the DNA. The table includes 99,000 or so clones, around nine tenths detected once. Germline V CDR1 and CDR2: MRHNA, SNTAGT. Losses at the gene ends were 4 bases for V and 6 bases for J; bases not matched to a gene: 9. The CDR3 length is 17 residues. The specimen was peripheral blood. The clonotype comes from a human donor in a cohort sampled during active COVID-19. This chain joins TRBV6-4 and TRBJ2-2; 12 bases are a match to TRBD2. The CDR3 bases are TGTGCCAGCAGTGTGCTAGCGGGAGGGCCGAGTGCCGGGGAGCTGTTTTTT. It yields the protein CASSVLAGGPSAGELFF.